These 10 T cell receptor beta chains were sequenced from one sample in a study of blood T cell repertoires in COVID-19. Profiling relied on immunoSEQ multiplex PCR, and the TCRdb table lists in-frame clones only, not all of them. The sample lists about 28,000 clones, about 85% seen once, with 9% to 9.5% in the top ten. The sequenced material came from peripheral blood. The receptors derive from a human donor in a cohort sampled during active COVID-19.

This chain joins TRBV30 and TRBJ2-2, with a weak D call TRBD1 (7 bases). The CDR3 runs 13 residues. The germline V gene has CDR1 GTSNPN and CDR2 SVGIG (reference sequence). V shed 5 bases and J shed 7 bases, with 14 bases lying between them. CDR3 nucleotide sequence: TGTGCCTGGGTACCCAGGGGGGTCGGGGAGCTGTTTTTT. As protein: CAWVPRGVGELFF.

The CDR3 reads CASSSGTNLNTEAFF. The CDR3 nucleotides are TGTGCCAGCAGCTCCGGGACAAACTTGAACACTGAAGCTTTCTTT. The rearrangement joins TRBV5-5 to TRBJ1-1, with D tentatively TRBD1 (6 bases). The CDR3 spans 15 residues. V shed 3 bases and J shed 0 bases, with 12 bases lying between them. Germline V gene lookup returns CDR1 SGHKS and CDR2 YYEKEE (reference sequence).

V is TRBV7-2 and J is TRBJ2-4; unclear D gene. The CDR3 has 15 amino acids. Germline V CDR1 and CDR2: SGHTA, FQGNSA. V was pared by 1 base and J by 0 bases, with 7 bases between. The CDR3 spells CASSLVGVAKNIQYF. The CDR3 DNA reads TGTGCCAGCAGCTTAGTAGGAGTAGCCAAAAACATTCAGTACTTC. The entire variable domain, with the rest obtained from reference TRBV7-2 and TRBJ2-4, is as follows: GAGVSQSPSNKVTEKGKDVELRCDPISGHTALYWYRQSLGQGLEFLIYFQGNSAPDKSGLPSDRFSAERTGGSVSTLTIQRTQQEDSAVYLCASSLVGVAKNIQYFGAGTRLSVL.

V is TRBV28 and J is TRBJ1-1; 7 bases are shared with TRBD1. CDR3 length: 16 residues. Germline CDR1 reads MDHEN; CDR2 reads SYDVKM. Germline trimming cut 4 bases from V and 4 bases from J; bases unmatched to any gene: 12. This CDR3 is CASSSLTGVVSTEAFF. CDR3 DNA sequence: TGTGCCAGCAGTTCTCTCACAGGGGTAGTGAGCACTGAAGCTTTCTTT. The variable domain in full, with the rest retrieved from reference TRBV28 and TRBJ1-1, is DVKVTQSSRYLVKRTGEKVFLECVQDMDHENMFWYRQDPGLGLRLIYFSYDVKMKEKGDIPEGYSVSREKKERFSLILESASTNQTSMYLCASSSLTGVVSTEAFFGQGTRLTVV.

The V call is TRBV29-1, the J call TRBJ1-1, with TRBD1 matching over 7 bases. Trimming at V came to 7 bases and at J to 0 bases, leaving 2 bases not matched to a gene. Germline CDR1 and CDR2: SQVTM and ANQGSEA. The CDR3 totals 12 residues. CDR3 bases: TGCAGCGCTACAGGGGTGAACACTGAAGCTTTCTTT. Translation: CSATGVNTEAFF. The whole variable domain, filled in from reference TRBV29-1 and TRBJ1-1, reads SAVISQKPSRDICQRGTSLTIQCQVDSQVTMMFWYRQQPGQSLTLIATANQGSEATYESGFVIDKFPISRPNLTFSTLTVSNMSPEDSSIYLCSATGVNTEAFFGQGTRLTVV.

The chain employs TRBV7-9 and TRBJ1-1; 11 bases are a match to TRBD1. Per germline, CDR1 SEHNR and CDR2 FQNEAQ (reference sequence). CDR3 size: 14 residues. Losses at the gene ends were 5 bases for V and 5 bases for J; bases not matched to a gene: 4. CDR3 residues: CASSDGQGATEAFF. The CDR3 DNA follows: TGTGCCAGCAGCGACGGACAGGGGGCAACTGAAGCTTTCTTT.

The chain is built from TRBV29-1 and TRBJ2-2; a possible D gene is TRBD1 (5 bases). The germline gives CDR1 SQVTM, CDR2 ANQGSEA. Trimming left V 4 bases short and J 7 bases short, with 10 bases between. This CDR3 contains 12 residues. CDR3 bases: TGCAGCGTTGGACAGTCAGGCGGGGAGCTGTTTTTT. Protein: CSVGQSGGELFF.

The chain uses TRBV7-7 and TRBJ2-7, with D unclear. Per the germline V gene, CDR1 is SSHAT and CDR2 is FNYEAQ (reference sequence). The CDR3 covers 13 residues. V lost 5 bases and J 1 base, leaving 9 bases between the germline ends. DNA of the CDR3: TGTGCCAGCAGCCGCGCTGGTTCCTACGAGCAGTACTTC. Its translation is CASSRAGSYEQYF.

CDR3 residues: CASSIGQGVTEAFF. CDR3 coding DNA: TGTGCCAGTAGTATCGGACAGGGTGTCACTGAAGCTTTCTTT. The chain links TRBV19 to TRBJ1-1; TRBD1 agrees at 8 bases. The ends lost 3 bases at V and 4 bases at J; junction bases unmatched: 4. This CDR3 spans 14 amino acids. CDR1 is LNHDA and CDR2 is SQIVND in the germline V gene (reference sequence).

Note on this clone: The DNA is omitted, as the CDR3 cannot be located on it reliably, and the CDR3 follows TCRdb's listing. This chain links TRBV7-9 with TRBJ1-2; the D call in the table, TRBD1, was not verified against the DNA. From its first to its last residue, the CDR3 has 14 amino acids. CDR1 is SEHNR, CDR2 FQNEAQ, per germline (reference sequence). The CDR3 reads CASSQVGQGSFNTF.